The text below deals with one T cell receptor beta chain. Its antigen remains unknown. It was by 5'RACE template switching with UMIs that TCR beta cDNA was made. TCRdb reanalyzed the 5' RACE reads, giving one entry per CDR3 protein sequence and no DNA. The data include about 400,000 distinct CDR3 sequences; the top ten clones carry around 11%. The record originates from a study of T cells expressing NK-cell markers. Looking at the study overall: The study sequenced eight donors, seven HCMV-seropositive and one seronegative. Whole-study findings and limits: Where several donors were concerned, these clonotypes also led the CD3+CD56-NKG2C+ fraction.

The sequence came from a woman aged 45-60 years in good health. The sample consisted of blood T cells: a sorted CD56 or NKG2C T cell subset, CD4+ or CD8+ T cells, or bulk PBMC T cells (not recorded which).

CDR3 sequence: CSAESGRAADTQYF. The chain carries TRBV20-1 and TRBJ2-3; the TCRdb D gene call, TRBD2, has no DNA to confirm it. CDR1 and CDR2 from the germline V gene are DFQATT and SNEGSKA (reference sequence). The CDR3 has 14 residues.